This T cell receptor beta chain was profiled in a study of T cell responses to AZD1222 COVID-19 vaccine. Some clones are missing from TCRdb's copy, which holds only in-frame ones; the method was immunoSEQ multiplex PCR. Altogether around 95,000 clones are present, around 90% being singletons, with the ten largest covering 1.5% to 2%. Of note for this clone: The antigen is undetermined.

Notes on the study in general: After the peak T cell response, and only then, were repertoires sampled.

The V gene's germline CDR1 is ENHRY and CDR2 SYGVKD. V was trimmed by 0 bases and J by 4 bases, leaving 10 bases between them. This CDR3 is 15 amino acids long. The chain carries TRBV10-3 and TRBJ1-3, with unresolved D. This receptor was taken from an adult in good health. The sequences come from peripheral blood, collected on day 0 of AZD1222 vaccination. The CDR3 loop is CAISESTLGGNTIYF. The CDR3 coding sequence is TGTGCCATCAGTGAGTCGACGCTGGGGGGAAACACCATATATTTT.